This T cell receptor (beta chain) was identified during a study of T cell responses to AZD1222 COVID-19 vaccine. Study summary: Pooling of second doses given at about 4 or about 12 weeks was done. Findings and caveats of the study: White British ancestry dominated among donors, who included more females, and clonal diversity was possibly underestimated. The span of vaccine-associated CD4 TCRs extended across spike, with dominance at 160-218 and 743-854. The study identified only six AZD1222 recipients as seropositive at baseline.

Assay used: immunoSEQ multiplex PCR; TCRdb lists only in-frame clones, some missing. This table holds roughly 130,000 clones, approximately 86% found once. Concerning this clone itself: Its antigen remains unknown.

Per the germline V gene, CDR1 is SGHRS and CDR2 is YFSETQ. Trimming pared 4 bases from V and 6 bases from J, leaving 17 bases between. The CDR3 loop spans 16 amino acids. V usage is TRBV5-1 and J usage is TRBJ1-6, with D hard to call. This sample comprised peripheral blood, obtained on day 0 of AZD1222 vaccination. The source is an adult in good health. In nucleotides, the CDR3 is TGCGCCAGCAGCCTGGGTGGAGGATCGGGTAATTCACCCCTCCACTTT. This translates into CASSLGGGSGNSPLHF.